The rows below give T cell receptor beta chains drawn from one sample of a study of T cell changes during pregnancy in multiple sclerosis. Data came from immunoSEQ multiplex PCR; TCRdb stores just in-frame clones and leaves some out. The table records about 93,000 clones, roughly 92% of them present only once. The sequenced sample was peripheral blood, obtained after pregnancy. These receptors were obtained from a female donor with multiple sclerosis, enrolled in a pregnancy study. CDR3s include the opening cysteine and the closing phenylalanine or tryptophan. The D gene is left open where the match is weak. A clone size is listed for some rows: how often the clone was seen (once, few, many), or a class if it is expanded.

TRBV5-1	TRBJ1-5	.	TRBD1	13	TGCGCCAGCAGTTTTAGGACAGGCGAACCCCAGCATTTT	CASSFRTGEPQHF
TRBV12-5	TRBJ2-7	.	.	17	TGTGCTAGTGGTTTAAAGACCGGGACAACGCGTTCCTACGAGCAGTACTTC	CASGLKTGTTRSYEQYF
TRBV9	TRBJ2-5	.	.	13	TGTGCCAGCAGCGAGGGGCCAAGGGAGACCCAGTACTTC	CASSEGPRETQYF
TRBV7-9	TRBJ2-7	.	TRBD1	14	TGTGCCAGCAGCATTGGACAGGGGGCTTACGAGCAGTACTTC	CASSIGQGAYEQYF
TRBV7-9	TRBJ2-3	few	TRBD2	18	TGTGCCAGCAGCTTAGCTTGGGAGACTAGCGGGGGCACAGATACGCAGTATTTT	CASSLAWETSGGTDTQYF
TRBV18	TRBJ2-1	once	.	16	.	CASCFLTGGAGNEQFF
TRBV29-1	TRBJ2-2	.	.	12	TGCAGCGTGGGACAGCGGGCCGGGGAGCTGTTTTTT	CSVGQRAGELFF
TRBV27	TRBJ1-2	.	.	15	TGTGCCAGCAGAGTTTCCGCAGGATACGTTCATGGCTACACCTTC	CASRVSAGYVHGYTF
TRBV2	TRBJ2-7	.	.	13	TGTGCCAGCAGTGTCCCTAGTACCTACGAGCAGTACTTC	CASSVPSTYEQYF
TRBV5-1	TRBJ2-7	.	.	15	TGCGCCAGCAGCCCATCTTCGGACAAGATAGCCGAGCAGTACTTC	CASSPSSDKIAEQYF
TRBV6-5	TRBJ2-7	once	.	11	TGTGCCAGCAATAGTCGGTACGAGCAGTACTTC	CASNSRYEQYF
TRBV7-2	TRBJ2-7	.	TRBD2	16	TGTGCCAGCAGCTTAGGGGGACTAGCGGGAGTCAACGAGCAGTACTTC	CASSLGGLAGVNEQYF
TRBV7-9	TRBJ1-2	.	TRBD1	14	TGTGCCAGCAGCATAGGACAGGGAATCTATGGCTACACCTTC	CASSIGQGIYGYTF
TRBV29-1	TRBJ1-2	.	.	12	TGCAGCGTTGTAGAGGTGAGGGAGGAAACCTCCTTC	CSVVEVREETSF
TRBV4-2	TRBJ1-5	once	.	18	TGTGCCAGCAGCCAAGAAGTTTTGAGGACGGCGGGGTATCAGCCCCAGCATTTT	CASSQEVLRTAGYQPQHF
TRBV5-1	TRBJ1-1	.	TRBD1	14	TGCGCCAGCAGCCCGGGACAGTCGAACACTGAAGCTTTCTTT	CASSPGQSNTEAFF
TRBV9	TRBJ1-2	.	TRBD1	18	TGTGCCAGCAGCGTTGAATCCGGGACAGGGGTTTTATACGATGGCTACACCTTC	CASSVESGTGVLYDGYTF
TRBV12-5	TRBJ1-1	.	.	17	TGTGCTAGTGGCCCGGACAGATCAGATGTGTTCGGCACTGAAGCTTTCTTT	CASGPDRSDVFGTEAFF
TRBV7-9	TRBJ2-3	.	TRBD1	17	TGTGCCAGCAGCCCTGCCCGGACAGGGACTAGCACAGATACGCAGTATTTT	CASSPARTGTSTDTQYF
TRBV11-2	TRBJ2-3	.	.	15	TGTGCCAGCAGCTTAGATCCAACAAGCACAGATACGCAGTATTTT	CASSLDPTSTDTQYF
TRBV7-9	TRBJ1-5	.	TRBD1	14	TGTGCCAGCAGCCTAGGGGGCACCAGTCAGCCCCAGCATTTT	CASSLGGTSQPQHF
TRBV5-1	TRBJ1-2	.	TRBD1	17	TGCGCCAGCAGCGCCGACAGGGGGGGCTGGGGGAACTATGGCTACACCTTC	CASSADRGGWGNYGYTF
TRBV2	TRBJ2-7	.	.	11	TGTGCCAGCAGACCGGACAGAGAGCAGTACTTC	CASRPDREQYF
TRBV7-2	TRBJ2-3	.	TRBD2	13	TGTGCCAGCAGGGGGGGGAGTGCAGATACGCAGTATTTT	CASRGGSADTQYF
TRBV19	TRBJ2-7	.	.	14	TGTGCCAGTAGTGGCAGGTCAAGCTCCTACGAGCAGTACTTC	CASSGRSSSYEQYF
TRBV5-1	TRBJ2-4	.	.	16	TGCGCCAGCAGCTTCCGGGGGTTTGAGGCCAAAAACATTCAGTACTTC	CASSFRGFEAKNIQYF
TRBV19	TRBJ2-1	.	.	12	TGTGCCAGTAGTATAGGACATCGTGAGCAGTTCTTC	CASSIGHREQFF
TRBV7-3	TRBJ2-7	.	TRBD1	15	TGTGCCAGCAAAGACCCCGGGACAGAGAACTACGAGCAGTACTTC	CASKDPGTENYEQYF
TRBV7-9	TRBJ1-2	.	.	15	TGTGCCAGCAGCTTAGCGCGGGACGGCGGGGGCGGCTACACCTTC	CASSLARDGGGGYTF
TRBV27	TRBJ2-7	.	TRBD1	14	TGTGCCAGCAGTTTATCCGGGACAGACTACGAGCAGTACTTC	CASSLSGTDYEQYF
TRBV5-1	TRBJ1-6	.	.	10	TGCGCCAGCTTTAGATCACCCCTCCACTTT	CASFRSPLHF
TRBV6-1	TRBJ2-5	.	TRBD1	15	TGTGCCAGCAGTGAAGCGGACAGGGGGCTATTCACCCAGTACTTC	CASSEADRGLFTQYF
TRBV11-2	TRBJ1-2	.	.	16	TGTGCCAGCAGCTTCATCGGCGTGGGTGGGAGCGGTGGCTACACCTTC	CASSFIGVGGSGGYTF
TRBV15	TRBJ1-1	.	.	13	TGTGCCACCAGCAGAGTATCAGTATCAGGAGCTTTCTTT	CATSRVSVSGAFF
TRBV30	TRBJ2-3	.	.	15	TGTGCCTGGACAGGGGTAAAGTGGGACACAGATACGCAGTATTTT	CAWTGVKWDTDTQYF
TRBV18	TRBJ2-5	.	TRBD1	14	TGTGCCAGCTCACGACAGGGGGGCCAAGAGACCCAGTACTTC	CASSRQGGQETQYF
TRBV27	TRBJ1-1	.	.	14	TGTGCCAGCAGTTTGGGGCGTTTGAACACTGAAGCTTTCTTT	CASSLGRLNTEAFF
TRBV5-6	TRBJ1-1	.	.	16	TGTGCCAGCAGTCAAACCCGGACAAGTAGCTACACTGAAGCTTTCTTT	CASSQTRTSSYTEAFF
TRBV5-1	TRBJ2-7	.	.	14	TGCGCCAGCAGCCCCTTGACAGGTACGGGCGAGCAGTACTTC	CASSPLTGTGEQYF